The subject of this entry is one TCR beta chain. Its antigen is unknown. Because it lacks the conserved phenylalanine or tryptophan at the end, this CDR3 is likely a read error. CDR1 and CDR2 from the germline V gene are WNHNN and SYGVQD (reference sequence). The CDR3 is 14 amino acids. This sample is part of a study of CD8+CD57+ T cells in acquired aplastic anemia. Whole-study findings and limits: Found in both controls and patients were twenty-nine CD8+ CDR3 sequences. The CD8+ Simpson's diversity of patients and controls was not significantly different.

Genomic DNA, the template, was used for profiling of the TCR beta VDJ and CDR3. TCRdb reprocessed the reads with MiXCR, giving one entry per CDR3 protein. The repertoire consists of hundreds of thousands of distinct CDR3 sequences, with 65% to 75% occurring once and the leading ten covering 4%. The chain employs TRBV10-1 and TRBJ2-1; a possible D gene is TRBD1 (5 bases). The receptor was derived from a human donor in good health, serving as a control. Sequenced material: sorted CD4+, CD8+, or CD8+CD57+ T cells (not recorded which) from PBMCs. The CDR3 here is CAISELGTGREQFL. DNA of the CDR3: TGTGCCATCAGTGAGTTAGGTACAGGTCGGGAGCAGTTCTTA.